What follows are 29 T cell receptor beta chains derived from one specimen sequenced in a study of cytomegalovirus exposure and HLA in healthy donors (dated by TCRdb to about 2017). The library relied on the immunoSEQ multiplex PCR assay. For the multiplex PCR, a mixture combining 60 forward primers for TCR Vbeta segments and 13 reverse primers for TCR Jbeta segments was used. The immuneACCESS repertoire file appears here via TCRdb, limited to in-frame rearrangements. These files lack a portion of the clones; in checked studies, under half of the deficit traces to unresolved V genes, and the cause of the others is not known. The sample yields some 150,000 clones; 76% were counted once. The ten largest clones take up approximately 2% of the sample. The sample consisted of PBMCs. These receptor sequences come from a female donor in good health and CMV-seropositive.

This clone was counted only a few times. J is TRBJ2-3 and V is TRBV4-2; 8 nucleotides match TRBD2. The CDR3 is 21 amino acids. Germline V gene sequence: CDR1 LGHNA, CDR2 YNFKEQ. Trimming removed 1 base from V and 0 bases from J; junction bases left unmatched: 18. In DNA, the CDR3 is TGTGCCAGCAGCCAAGGGCTACGCGGGGGGTCCATAGGGGCTAGCACAGATACGCAGTATTTT. It is translated as CASSQGLRGGSIGASTDTQYF.

The chain joins TRBV25-1 to TRBJ1-1, with a tentative D call TRBD1 (6 bases). Trimming took off 0 bases at V and 7 bases at J, with 18 bases between the two ends. CDR3 length: 16 amino acids. CDR1 and CDR2 from the germline V gene are MGHDK and SYGVNS. The CDR3 DNA reads as TGTGCCAGCAGTGAATATTCCCCAACAGGGCTCGATGAAGCTTTCTTT. Amino acid sequence: CASSEYSPTGLDEAFF.

The gene calls are TRBV11-2 and TRBJ1-1, with D perhaps TRBD1 (6 bases). Germline loops: CDR1 SGHAT, CDR2 FQNNGV. V was pared by 5 bases and J by 5 bases, with 15 bases between. The CDR3 extends over 14 amino acids. CDR3 residues: CASSLTNQGTEAFF. The CDR3 coding sequence is TGTGCCAGCAGCCTGACAAACCAGGGGACTGAAGCTTTCTTT.

This sequence joins TRBV5-1 and TRBJ2-1; 8 bases align to TRBD2. Germline-derived CDR1 and CDR2 are SGHRS and YFSETQ. The CDR3 covers 13 residues. Trimming took 5 bases from V and 7 from J; bases not matched to a gene: 5. CDR3 nucleotides: TGCGCCAGCAGAAGGGGACTAGAGAATGAGCAGTTCTTC. It yields the protein CASRRGLENEQFF.

CDR3 nucleotides: TGTGCCAGCAGTCAGGGACAGGGATGGACTGAAGCTTTCTTT. This translates into CASSQGQGWTEAFF. The chain uses TRBV6-5 and TRBJ1-1; 9 nucleotides match TRBD1. Trimming took 5 bases from V and 5 from J; bases not matched to a gene: 6. Germline loops: CDR1 MNHEY, CDR2 SVGAGI. The CDR3 runs 14 residues.

Note on this clone: One end of the junction fails to match germline, which may point to a read error. The chain couples TRBV25-1 to TRBJ1-5; D is unclear. Germline assignment: CDR1 MGHDK and CDR2 SYGVNS. This CDR3 has 15 amino acids. The CDR3 DNA follows: TGTGCCAGCAGTGCGGGAATTAATAGCAATCGGCCCCAGCATTTT. This gives the protein CASSAGINSNRPQHF.

The gene calls are TRBV7-6 and TRBJ2-2; TRBD1 agrees at 7 bases. This CDR3 is 14 amino acids long. In germline, CDR1 is SGHVS, CDR2 FNYEAQ. V trimming: 1 base; J trimming: 6 bases; junction bases outside the gene matches: 2. The CDR3 nucleotides are TGTGCCAGCAGCTTAGAAGGGGGCGCCGGGGAGCTGTTTTTT. It translates to CASSLEGGAGELFF.

Regarding this clone: The same CDR3 is also encoded by other DNA sequences in this sample. CDR3 region: CASSPQTGAYEQYF. The CDR3 DNA reads TGTGCCAGCTCACCACAAACGGGGGCCTACGAGCAGTACTTC. The chain joins TRBV18 to TRBJ2-7, with a tentative D call TRBD2 (6 bases). CDR1 is KGHSH and CDR2 is LQKENI in the germline V gene. Trimming took 1 base from V and 2 from J, leaving 9 bases between them. The CDR3 contains 14 residues.

J is TRBJ2-1 and V is TRBV6-1; possibly TRBD1 for D (6 bases). The germline gives CDR1 MNHNS, CDR2 SASEGT. The length of the CDR3 is 13 residues. Trimming took 1 base from V and 9 from J, leaving 10 bases between them. The CDR3 region is CASSEVGGSEQFF. The CDR3 nucleotides read TGTGCCAGCAGTGAAGTTGGGGGCAGTGAGCAGTTCTTC.

This clone was seen only once. The rearrangement joins TRBV6-5 to TRBJ2-5; 9 bases align to TRBD2. Looked up from germline, CDR1 is MNHEY and CDR2 is SVGAGI. Losses at the gene ends were 6 bases for V and 2 bases for J; bases not matched to a gene: 7. The CDR3 sequence is 15 residues long. CDR3 coding DNA: TGTGCCAGCAGATATACAAGCGGGAGGCAAGAGACCCAGTACTTC. Translating it yields CASRYTSGRQETQYF.

This sequence joins TRBV19 and TRBJ2-3; 7 bases fit TRBD1. Looked up from germline, CDR1 is LNHDA and CDR2 is SQIVND (reference sequence). The CDR3 extends over 17 amino acids. The ends lost 6 bases at V and 2 bases at J; junction bases unmatched: 14. DNA of the CDR3: TGTGCCAGTAGCAGCGCCGGGGACAGTGAACACACAGATACGCAGTATTTT. Its translation is CASSSAGDSEHTDTQYF.

This chain joins TRBV7-9 and TRBJ1-2; D gene ambiguous. CDR3 size: 14 residues. Germline V CDR1 and CDR2: SEHNR, FQNEAQ (reference sequence). The V end was cut by 5 bases, the J end by 4 bases, with 14 bases between. The CDR3 DNA is TGTGCCAGCAGCCCATTCGGGGTGAGCTATGGCTACACCTTC. Amino acids: CASSPFGVSYGYTF.

V gene TRBV2 combines with J gene TRBJ2-7; perhaps TRBD1 as D (6 bases). Trimming took 6 bases from V and 1 from J, leaving 10 bases between them. In germline, CDR1 is SNHLY, CDR2 FYNNEI. The CDR3 has 13 residues. CDR3 amino acids: CASRADRSYEQYF. The DNA for the CDR3 is TGTGCCAGCAGGGCAGACAGGTCCTACGAGCAGTACTTC.

This clone was seen only a few times. This chain uses TRBV7-6 with TRBJ2-3; 11 bases map to TRBD2. CDR3 length equals 16 residues. CDR1 is SGHVS and CDR2 is FNYEAQ in the germline V gene. V shed 1 base, J shed 6 bases, and the junction held 6 bases outside the gene matches. The CDR3 here is CASSLGLAGGYDTQYF. CDR3 nucleotide sequence: TGTGCCAGCAGCTTAGGCCTAGCGGGAGGATATGATACGCAGTATTTT.

V is TRBV5-1 and J is TRBJ2-2, with D maybe TRBD1 (6 bases). The V and J ends lost 3 bases and 2 bases respectively, with 14 bases between them. The CDR3 is 16 amino acids. CDR1 and CDR2 (germline): SGHRS, YFSETQ. CDR3 nucleotides: TGCGCCAGCAGCTGGGCAGTGGGGGCAAACACCGGGGAGCTGTTTTTT. Translating gives CASSWAVGANTGELFF.

Written as DNA, the CDR3 is TGTGCCAGCAGTGAATCAGGGGCCTGGATGCCCCAGCATTTT. Its translation is CASSESGAWMPQHF. The chain is built from TRBV6-5 and TRBJ1-5; TRBD1 is a possible D gene (6 bases). V was cut by 5 bases and J by 9 bases, with 17 bases left in between. Germline CDR1 MNHEY, CDR2 SVGAGI. This CDR3 has 14 residues.

This chain joins TRBV7-9 and TRBJ2-3; no clear D gene. The CDR3 has 14 residues. V was pared by 2 bases and J by 0 bases, with 6 bases between. Germline V CDR1 and CDR2: SEHNR, FQNEAQ (reference sequence). This chain's CDR3 is CASSLMQSTDTQYF. For the CDR3, the DNA is TGTGCCAGCAGCTTAATGCAGAGCACAGATACGCAGTATTTT. Full variable domain (outside the CDR3, taken from reference TRBV7-9 and TRBJ2-3): DTGVSQNPRHKITKRGQNVTFRCDPISEHNRLYWYRQTLGQGPEFLTYFQNEAQLEKSRLLSDRFSAERPKGSFSTLEIQRTEQGDSAMYLCASSLMQSTDTQYFGPGTRLTVL.

This rearrangement joins TRBV6-1 to TRBJ1-2; TRBD1 is a possible D gene (5 bases). Trimming took 6 bases from V and 7 from J, leaving 18 bases between them. CDR1 MNHNS and CDR2 SASEGT come from the germline V gene. CDR3 length: 14 residues. The CDR3 protein is CASRTGLPAGGYTF. In DNA, the CDR3 is TGTGCCAGCAGAACGGGACTCCCGGCGGGTGGCTACACCTTC.

This clone turned up a few times. The J gene is TRBJ1-1, the V gene TRBV9, with D perhaps TRBD1 (6 bases). The CDR3 runs to 13 residues. The germline CDR1 and CDR2 sequences are SGDLS and YYNGEE. Between the trimmed V and J ends, which lost 0 bases and 5 bases, there was a span of 8 bases. CDR3 nucleotide sequence: TGTGCCAGCAGCGTAGAGGGGGATACTGAAGCTTTCTTT. It codes for CASSVEGDTEAFF.

V usage is TRBV6-4 and J usage is TRBJ2-1, with 8 nucleotides matching TRBD2. Germline CDR1 MRHNA, CDR2 SNTAGT. The CDR3 spans 16 residues. The J segment lost 7 bases and the V segment lost 5 bases, leaving 13 bases of the junction unmatched. CDR3 amino acids: CASSISGVKTRNEQFF. In nucleotides, the CDR3 is TGTGCCAGCAGTATTAGCGGGGTAAAAACACGGAATGAGCAGTTCTTC.

V and J are TRBV5-4 and TRBJ1-1; D is uncertain. The CDR3 has 14 residues. V lost 4 bases and J 5 bases, leaving 15 bases between the germline ends. Germline values: CDR1 SGHNT, CDR2 YYREEE (reference sequence). The CDR3 nucleotides are TGTGCCAGCAGCGTTGAGGGAAGGGCGACTGAAGCTTTCTTT. It translates to CASSVEGRATEAFF.

The chain combines TRBV9 with TRBJ2-3, with 9 bases that match TRBD2. The CDR3 is made up of 15 amino acids. Germline V gene sequence: CDR1 SGDLS, CDR2 YYNGEE. V trimming: 3 bases; J trimming: 3 bases; junction bases outside the gene matches: 5. CDR3 region: CASSAAGGGTDTQYF. CDR3 DNA: TGTGCCAGCAGCGCCGCGGGGGGGGGTACAGATACGCAGTATTTT.

The gene calls are TRBV5-4 and TRBJ1-6, with a weak D call TRBD1 (6 bases). V was clipped by 0 bases and J by 10 bases, with 11 bases between them. This CDR3 comprises 14 residues. Germline lookup yields CDR1 SGHNT and CDR2 YYREEE (reference sequence). The CDR3 DNA sequence: TGTGCCAGCAGCTTGGAACAGGGAATGTCACCCCTCCACTTT. Translation: CASSLEQGMSPLHF.

This clone was seen a few times. The gene calls are TRBV28 and TRBJ2-3; TRBD1 aligns across 7 bases. V trimming: 5 bases; J trimming: 0 bases; junction bases outside the gene matches: 8. CDR1 is MDHEN, CDR2 SYDVKM, per germline. The CDR3 sequence is 16 residues long. The CDR3 region has the DNA TGTGCCAGCAGTGGCGAGACAGGGACGAGCACAGATACGCAGTATTTT. Translating gives CASSGETGTSTDTQYF.

This clone was recorded once. V usage is TRBV11-3 and J usage is TRBJ2-5; the D gene is possibly TRBD1 (5 bases). The germline V and J ends were trimmed by 4 bases and 4 bases, with 13 bases remaining between them. This CDR3 region has 14 residues. Looked up from germline, CDR1 is SGHNT and CDR2 is YENEEA. CDR3 bases: TGTGCCAGCAGCTCCACCAGGGTATCAGAGACCCAGTACTTC. Translating gives CASSSTRVSETQYF. The entire variable domain, with the rest obtained from reference TRBV11-3 and TRBJ2-5, is as follows: EAGVVQSPRYKIIEKKQPVAFWCNPISGHNTLYWYLQNLGQGPELLIRYENEEAVDDSQLPKDRFSAERLKGVDSTLKIQPAELGDSAVYLCASSSTRVSETQYFGPGTRLLVL.

V is TRBV9 and J is TRBJ2-7, with TRBD1 as a possible D gene (6 bases). The CDR3 sequence is 14 residues long. Germline V gives CDR1 SGDLS, CDR2 YYNGEE. The V gene lost 4 bases and the J gene lost 2 bases, with 13 bases spanning the gap. The CDR3 nucleotides read TGTGCCAGCAGCTCTAGACAGGATACCTACGAGCAGTACTTC. It yields the protein CASSSRQDTYEQYF.

The genes are TRBV5-1 and TRBJ2-7; no clear D gene. Trimming left V 0 bases short and J 4 bases short, with 8 bases between. This CDR3 region has 13 residues. Germline-derived CDR1 and CDR2 are SGHRS and YFSETQ. The CDR3 DNA sequence: TGCGCCAGCAGCTTGGACAGACGTTACGAGCAGTACTTC. Residues: CASSLDRRYEQYF.

J is TRBJ1-5 and V is TRBV2; 9 nucleotides line up with TRBD1. This CDR3 comprises 16 residues. CDR1 is SNHLY and CDR2 is FYNNEI in the germline V gene. V gave up 5 bases and J gave up 3 bases; unmatched junction bases: 8. The CDR3 reads CASSQQGAGANQPQHF. The CDR3 DNA is TGTGCCAGCAGTCAACAGGGGGCGGGGGCCAATCAGCCCCAGCATTTT.

A few counts support this clone. The chain carries TRBV9 and TRBJ2-5; TRBD2 agrees at 7 bases. Germline lookup yields CDR1 SGDLS and CDR2 YYNGEE. V shed 1 base and J 2 bases; nucleotides not matched to a gene: 5. This CDR3 region has 15 residues. The DNA of the CDR3 is TGTGCCAGCAGCGTATTGGGGGGGAGACAAGAGACCCAGTACTTC. This translates into CASSVLGGRQETQYF.